The 13 T cell receptor beta chains listed next were all sequenced from one sample in a study of control samples from healthy donors and cancer patients. The assay was immunoSEQ multiplex PCR, and TCRdb's table has in-frame clones only and misses some. Among about 170,000 clones listed, 94% were seen once. The specimen was blood. All receptors derive from a woman in her late teens or twenties in good health.

In DNA form, the CDR3 reads TGTGCCAGCAGCTCCTCCGGGGGGGCCCCGGGCGCTTTCTTT. Protein: CASSSSGGAPGAFF. The V and J genes are TRBV7-9 and TRBJ1-1; a weak D match, TRBD1 (6 bases). Germline V CDR1 and CDR2: SEHNR, FQNEAQ (reference sequence). CDR3 length: 14 residues. The V end lost 4 bases, the J end lost 11 bases, and 20 bases lay between the germline ends.

This chain uses TRBV7-2 with TRBJ1-4; tentative D call: TRBD1 (5 bases). With 3 bases removed from V and 8 bases from J, the gap between germline ends came to 16 bases. The CDR3 contains 15 residues. Germline CDR1 reads SGHTA; CDR2 reads FQGNSA. In DNA, the CDR3 is TGTGCCAGCAGCTTTAAGCCGGGACCATTGGAAAAACTGTTTTTT. Encoded protein: CASSFKPGPLEKLFF. Variable domain in full (rest from reference TRBV7-2 and TRBJ1-4): GAGVSQSPSNKVTEKGKDVELRCDPISGHTALYWYRQSLGQGLEFLIYFQGNSAPDKSGLPSDRFSAERTGGSVSTLTIQRTQQEDSAVYLCASSFKPGPLEKLFFGSGTQLSVL.

This chain uses TRBV14 with TRBJ1-1, with D maybe TRBD1 (5 bases). Trimming removed 3 bases at V and 5 bases at J, with 10 bases between. The germline V gene encodes CDR1 SGHDN and CDR2 FVKESK. CDR3 length: 13 residues. CDR3 nucleotides: TGTGCCAGCAGCCAGCAGGGTGGAACTGAAGCTTTCTTT. Its protein product is CASSQQGGTEAFF. The variable domain in full, with the rest retrieved from reference TRBV14 and TRBJ1-1, is EAGVTQFPSHSVIEKGQTVTLRCDPISGHDNLYWYRRVMGKEIKFLLHFVKESKQDESGMPNNRFLAERTGGTYSTLKVQPAELEDSGVYFCASSQQGGTEAFFGQGTRLTVV.

The V and J genes are TRBV24-1 and TRBJ2-5; 10 bases map to TRBD1. The CDR3 spans 15 residues. V trimming: 3 bases; J trimming: 9 bases; junction bases outside the gene matches: 9. Germline V gene lookup returns CDR1 KGHDR and CDR2 SFDVKD. The CDR3: CATSDTTGGREAQYF. In DNA, the CDR3 is TGTGCCACCAGTGATACGACAGGGGGCAGGGAGGCCCAGTACTTC.

The V call is TRBV2, the J call TRBJ2-2; D unclear. The CDR3 totals 13 residues. Per germline, CDR1 SNHLY and CDR2 FYNNEI. The V end was cut by 7 bases, the J end by 4 bases, with 10 bases between. DNA for the CDR3: TGTGCCAGCATTGGCCTCTCCACCGGGGAGCTGTTTTTT. Translating gives CASIGLSTGELFF.

The chain uses TRBV7-2 and TRBJ2-7; 7 positions agree with TRBD1. J was trimmed by 0 bases and V by 4 bases; bases with no gene match: 3. Looked up from germline, CDR1 is SGHTA and CDR2 is FQGNSA. The CDR3 has 14 amino acids. CDR3 residues: CASSSNRGSYEQYF. DNA for the CDR3: TGTGCCAGCAGCTCAAACAGGGGCTCCTACGAGCAGTACTTC.

The chain has TRBV10-2 and TRBJ1-6, with no clear D. Germline CDR1 reads WSHSY; CDR2 reads SAAADI. V lost 0 bases and J lost 8, with 5 bases in between. The CDR3 is made up of 13 amino acids. CDR3 loop: CASSESGDSPLHF. DNA for the CDR3: TGCGCCAGCAGTGAGTCAGGAGATTCACCCCTCCACTTT.

This clone was observed a single time. The chain carries TRBV6-2 or TRBV6-3 and TRBJ2-7; TRBD1 aligns across 8 bases. This CDR3 spans 14 amino acids. Trimming took 4 bases from V and 1 from J; bases not matched to a gene: 3. Germline CDR1 reads MNHEY; CDR2 reads SVGEGT. CDR3 in DNA: TGTGCCAGCAGTTGGACAGGGTTTTCCTACGAGCAGTACTTC. Residues: CASSWTGFSYEQYF.

The chain is built from TRBV19 and TRBJ1-2; D possibly corresponds to TRBD1 (5 bases). Trimming removed 1 base from V and 5 bases from J, with 8 bases in between. The CDR3 runs to 13 residues. The germline gives CDR1 LNHDA, CDR2 SQIVND (reference sequence). CDR3 nucleotide sequence: TGTGCCAGTAGTATAGTAACAGGATATGGCTACACCTTC. Translating it yields CASSIVTGYGYTF.

V and J are TRBV5-1 and TRBJ1-4, with unresolved D. CDR1 SGHRS and CDR2 YFSETQ come from the germline V gene. V was clipped by 1 base and J by 8 bases, with 12 bases between them. The CDR3 covers 14 residues. CDR3: CASSLTGREEKLFF. CDR3 DNA sequence: TGCGCCAGCAGCTTGACTGGGAGGGAGGAAAAACTGTTTTTT.

V usage is TRBV11-3 and J usage is TRBJ1-2; no definite D call. Trimming removed 3 bases from V and 1 base from J, with 6 bases in between. Germline CDR1 is SGHNT and CDR2 is YENEEA. The CDR3 loop spans 13 amino acids. As DNA, the CDR3 is TGTGCCAGCAGCTTTCCGAGTAACTATGGCTACACCTTC. Amino acids: CASSFPSNYGYTF. Based on the CDR3 plus reference TRBV11-3 and TRBJ1-2, the full variable domain is EAGVVQSPRYKIIEKKQPVAFWCNPISGHNTLYWYLQNLGQGPELLIRYENEEAVDDSQLPKDRFSAERLKGVDSTLKIQPAELGDSAVYLCASSFPSNYGYTFGSGTRLTVV.

This chain connects TRBV27 to TRBJ2-3; D ambiguous. Looked up from germline, CDR1 is MNHEY and CDR2 is SMNVEV (reference sequence). This CDR3 region has 13 residues. V was trimmed by 5 bases and J by 2 bases, leaving 8 bases between them. CDR3 nucleotides: TGTGCCAGCAGTGCGCCCACCACAGATACGCAGTATTTT. This codes for CASSAPTTDTQYF.

The J gene is TRBJ2-7, the V gene TRBV5-4; D ambiguous. Trimming took off 1 base at V and 3 bases at J, with 11 bases between the two ends. From germline, CDR1 is SGHNT and CDR2 YYREEE (reference sequence). This CDR3 region has 14 residues. The CDR3: CASSLRSGLYEQYF. In nucleotides, the CDR3 is TGTGCCAGCAGCTTGAGGAGTGGCCTCTACGAGCAGTACTTC.